This T cell receptor (beta chain) was found in a study of OX40 agonist ivuxolimab in advanced cancers. Some clones are missing from TCRdb's copy, which holds only in-frame ones; the method was immunoSEQ multiplex PCR. Of roughly 35,000 clones detected, 81% appear once; the ten largest clones hold approximately 1.4%. Turning to this clone: The antigen remains undetermined.

Study observations and caveats: Normalized expansion of T-cell clones was also low for some nonresponders. Circulating CD4+ and CD8+ T cells showed clonal expansion by week 6 at 0.1 to 3.0 mg/kg. Partial responders at 0.1-3.0 mg/kg showed near-lowest clonal expansion.

Sequenced here: CD4+ or CD8+ T cells sorted from blood, sampled in a trial of the OX40 agonist ivuxolimab. This receptor was taken from an adult with an advanced solid tumor such as melanoma, head and neck, liver or kidney cancer.

The CDR3 sequence is CASSEFRETQYF. CDR3 bases: TGTGCCAGCAGTGAATTCCGGGAGACCCAGTACTTC. This rearrangement joins TRBV2 to TRBJ2-5; D gene unclear. Germline CDR1 is SNHLY and CDR2 is FYNNEI. The CDR3 runs 12 residues. The germline V and J ends were trimmed by 2 bases and 5 bases, with 6 bases remaining between them.